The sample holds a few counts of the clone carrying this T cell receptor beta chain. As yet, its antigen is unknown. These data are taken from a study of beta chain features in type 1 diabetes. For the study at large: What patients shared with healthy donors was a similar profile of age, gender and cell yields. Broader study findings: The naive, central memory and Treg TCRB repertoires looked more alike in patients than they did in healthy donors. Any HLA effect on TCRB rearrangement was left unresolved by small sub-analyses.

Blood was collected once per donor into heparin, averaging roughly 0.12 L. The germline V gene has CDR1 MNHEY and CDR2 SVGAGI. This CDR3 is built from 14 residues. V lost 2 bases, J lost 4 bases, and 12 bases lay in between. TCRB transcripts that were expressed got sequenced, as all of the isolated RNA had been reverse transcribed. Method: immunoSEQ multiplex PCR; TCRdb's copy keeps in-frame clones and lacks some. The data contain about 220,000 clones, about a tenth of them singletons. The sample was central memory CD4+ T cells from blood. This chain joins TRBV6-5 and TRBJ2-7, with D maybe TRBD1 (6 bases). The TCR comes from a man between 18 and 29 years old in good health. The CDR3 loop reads CASSYGRQAYEQYF. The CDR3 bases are TGTGCCAGCAGTTACGGTAGACAGGCATACGAGCAGTACTTC.